This TCR beta chain was sequenced during a study of blood T cell repertoires in COVID-19. Overall study: Samples taken during acute and convalescent COVID-19 were collected in the United States, Italy and Spain.

With V trimmed by 5 bases and J by 1 base, 4 bases remained unmatched. This CDR3 comprises 16 residues. The germline CDR1 and CDR2 sequences are MNHEY and SMNVEV (reference sequence). In the authors' workflow: Amplification of reference gene primers was used by the study to estimate nucleated cell counts. Generated by immunoSEQ multiplex PCR, the TCRdb table keeps only in-frame clones and is missing some. The DNA gave D and trimming, while V, J and clone size come from that table. The data show about 200,000 clones, with about 95% seen just once and 0.76% held by the top ten. The chain joins TRBV27 to TRBJ2-3; the match to TRBD2 covers 12 bases. The sequence was obtained from a man aged 25 to 40 with COVID-19, enrolled during active disease. Sequenced input: peripheral blood. The CDR3 region is CASSQRTSGGTDTQYF. CDR3 in DNA: TGTGCCAGCAGTCAGCGGACTAGCGGGGGCACAGATACGCAGTATTTT.